One sample yielded the 17 T cell receptor beta chains listed below, sequenced in a study of T cell repertoires and HLA-DP antigens. These receptors lack a known antigen. Using immunoSEQ multiplex PCR, the repertoire was profiled, and TCRdb retains in-frame clones only, with some absent. The sample lists over 60,000 clones; around 77% were seen once. The specimen was CD4+ T cells from PBMCs. These receptors all stem from a man in his fifties or sixties in good health and CMV-seronegative.

The chain joins TRBV27 to TRBJ1-4, with D perhaps TRBD1 (5 bases). Trimming removed 4 bases at V and 8 bases at J, with 20 bases between. Germline V lookup: CDR1 MNHEY, CDR2 SMNVEV (reference sequence). The CDR3 spans 16 residues. The CDR3 reads CASSSRFMPRAEKLFF. The CDR3 nucleotides are TGTGCCAGCAGTTCCCGCTTTATGCCCAGGGCCGAAAAACTGTTTTTT.

The chain uses TRBV9 and TRBJ2-5; 9 bases align to TRBD2. Trimming removed 3 bases from V and 5 bases from J; junction bases left unmatched: 11. Germline loops: CDR1 SGDLS, CDR2 YYNGEE. CDR3 length equals 16 residues. The CDR3 protein is CASSAAGRGGRETQYF. CDR3 bases: TGTGCCAGCAGCGCCGCTGGGCGGGGGGGCAGGGAGACCCAGTACTTC.

J is TRBJ1-1 and V is TRBV6-1; D may be TRBD1 (5 bases). The CDR3 extends over 14 amino acids. The germline V and J ends were trimmed by 0 bases and 5 bases, with 10 bases remaining between them. Germline CDR1 MNHNS, CDR2 SASEGT. CDR3 nucleotides: TGTGCCAGCAGTGAAGCAGAAGGGGAGACTGAAGCTTTCTTT. This gives the protein CASSEAEGETEAFF.

The chain links TRBV18 to TRBJ1-6; D perhaps matches TRBD1 (5 bases). Looked up from germline, CDR1 is KGHSH and CDR2 is LQKENI. This CDR3 is 13 amino acids long. V was trimmed by 3 bases and J by 10 bases, leaving 10 bases between them. The CDR3 region has the DNA TGTGCCAGCTCACCCCCTGGGGGGTCACCCCTCCACTTT. Amino acid sequence: CASSPPGGSPLHF.

The V and J genes are TRBV29-1 and TRBJ1-4, with TRBD1 matching 8 bases. The germline CDR1 and CDR2 sequences are SQVTM and ANQGSEA. With V trimmed by 6 bases and J by 8 bases, 8 bases remained unmatched. This CDR3 is built from 13 residues. The CDR3 loop reads CSVGQGRGEKLFF. The CDR3 nucleotides read TGCAGCGTCGGACAGGGTCGAGGAGAAAAACTGTTTTTT.

CDR3 region: CASSTTGTTGASNYGYTF. In DNA form, the CDR3 reads TGCGCCAGCAGTACCACCGGGACAACAGGGGCATCTAACTATGGCTACACCTTC. V usage is TRBV10-2 and J usage is TRBJ1-2; 7 positions match TRBD1. The CDR3 consists of 18 residues. The junction had 15 bases not matched to a gene; V was cut back by 5 bases and J by 0 bases. The germline CDR1 and CDR2 sequences are WSHSY and SAAADI.

Comments on this clone: Other DNA variants within this sample encode the same CDR3. This sequence joins TRBV27 and TRBJ1-6; D not certain. Looked up from germline, CDR1 is MNHEY and CDR2 is SMNVEV (reference sequence). CDR3 length: 13 amino acids. The V and J ends lost 7 bases and 0 bases respectively, with 4 bases between them. Written as DNA, the CDR3 is TGTGCCAGCAAAAGCTCCTATAATTCACCCCTCCACTTT. It yields the protein CASKSSYNSPLHF.

The J gene is TRBJ1-4, the V gene TRBV4-3, with TRBD1 matching over 9 bases. The CDR3 is 16 residues long. Germline V gene data show CDR1 as LGHNA and CDR2 as YSLEER. With 0 bases clipped from V and 7 bases from J, the junction kept 6 bases outside the gene matches. The CDR3 region is CASSQDEGQGSEKLFF. The CDR3 DNA sequence: TGCGCCAGCAGCCAAGATGAGGGACAGGGCTCTGAAAAACTGTTTTTT.

This chain links TRBV19 with TRBJ1-5; D is unresolved. The CDR3 has 17 amino acids. Trimming took 3 bases from V and 0 from J, leaving 15 bases between them. The V gene's germline CDR1 is LNHDA and CDR2 SQIVND (reference sequence). The CDR3 DNA reads as TGTGCCAGTAGTATCGCGGCAGGCCAATATAGCAATCAGCCCCAGCATTTT. This codes for CASSIAAGQYSNQPQHF.

V is TRBV4-2 and J is TRBJ2-2; D gene uncertain. CDR1 LGHNA and CDR2 YNFKEQ come from the germline V gene. CDR3 length: 16 residues. Trimming stripped 1 base from V and 1 base from J, with 10 bases between. As DNA, the CDR3 is TGTGCCAGCAGCCAAGCCCGGGCTCTGAACACCGGGGAGCTGTTTTTT. This codes for CASSQARALNTGELFF.

The rearrangement links TRBV7-2 to TRBJ2-1; 10 bases line up with TRBD2. With V trimmed by 2 bases and J by 5 bases, 3 bases remained unmatched. This CDR3 region has 15 residues. Germline lookup yields CDR1 SGHTA and CDR2 FQGNSA. Here the CDR3 DNA reads TGTGCCAGCAGCTTACGAGGACTAGCGGACAATGAGCAGTTCTTC. Residues: CASSLRGLADNEQFF.

The chain uses TRBV9 and TRBJ1-2; no reliable D call. The germline gives CDR1 SGDLS, CDR2 YYNGEE. Trimming stripped 2 bases from V and 2 bases from J, with 10 bases between. CDR3 length: 14 amino acids. This CDR3 is CASSVGPPNYGYTF. The CDR3 region has the DNA TGTGCCAGCAGCGTGGGCCCCCCCAACTATGGCTACACCTTC. The full variable domain, completed using reference TRBV9 and TRBJ1-2, is DSGVTQTPKHLITATGQRVTLRCSPRSGDLSVYWYQQSLDQGLQFLIQYYNGEERAKGNILERFSAQQFPDLHSELNLSSLELGDSALYFCASSVGPPNYGYTFGSGTRLTVV.

This sequence joins TRBV19 and TRBJ2-7; maybe TRBD1 (6 bases). This CDR3 has 14 residues. Trimming took 3 bases from V and 2 from J, leaving 11 bases between them. Germline V gene lookup returns CDR1 LNHDA and CDR2 SQIVND (reference sequence). The CDR3 DNA sequence: TGTGCCAGTAGTATCTTTCCAGGGGCCTACGAGCAGTACTTC. Translating gives CASSIFPGAYEQYF.

CDR3 in amino acids: CASSQRGAANEQFF. CDR3 nucleotides: TGCGCCAGCAGCCAAAGGGGGGCGGCCAATGAGCAGTTCTTC. The J gene is TRBJ2-1, the V gene TRBV4-3, with D perhaps TRBD1 or TRBD2 (6 bases each). V was shortened by 2 bases and J by 6 bases, with 11 bases between the two germline ends. CDR1 is LGHNA and CDR2 is YSLEER in the germline V gene. The CDR3 has 14 amino acids.

This sequence joins TRBV5-1 and TRBJ2-3; D perhaps matches TRBD2 (6 bases). The germline CDR1 and CDR2 sequences are SGHRS and YFSETQ. The CDR3 loop spans 16 amino acids. V shed 0 bases and J shed 1 base, with 12 bases lying between them. The CDR3 sequence: CASSLGGGGGTDTQYF. CDR3 DNA sequence: TGCGCCAGCAGCTTGGGAGGTGGCGGGGGCACAGATACGCAGTATTTT.

CDR3 nucleotide sequence: TGCGCCAGCAGCTTGAGCCTCAGGAGTATGGTAGCCAAAAACATTCAGTACTTC. Translated, it gives CASSLSLRSMVAKNIQYF. The rearrangement uses TRBV5-1 and TRBJ2-4; D not resolved. Trimming shortened V by 1 base and J by 0 bases, and 17 bases separated the two germline ends. Germline lookup yields CDR1 SGHRS and CDR2 YFSETQ. The length of the CDR3 is 18 residues.

The chain joins TRBV19 to TRBJ2-1; TRBD2 matches at 14 bases. The CDR3 totals 18 residues. The J segment lost 0 bases and the V segment lost 5 bases, leaving 6 bases of the junction unmatched. CDR1 LNHDA and CDR2 SQIVND come from the germline V gene (reference sequence). CDR3 nucleotide sequence: TGTGCCAGTAGTCGGACTAGCGGGGGGTACGGCTCCTACAATGAGCAGTTCTTC. It codes for CASSRTSGGYGSYNEQFF.